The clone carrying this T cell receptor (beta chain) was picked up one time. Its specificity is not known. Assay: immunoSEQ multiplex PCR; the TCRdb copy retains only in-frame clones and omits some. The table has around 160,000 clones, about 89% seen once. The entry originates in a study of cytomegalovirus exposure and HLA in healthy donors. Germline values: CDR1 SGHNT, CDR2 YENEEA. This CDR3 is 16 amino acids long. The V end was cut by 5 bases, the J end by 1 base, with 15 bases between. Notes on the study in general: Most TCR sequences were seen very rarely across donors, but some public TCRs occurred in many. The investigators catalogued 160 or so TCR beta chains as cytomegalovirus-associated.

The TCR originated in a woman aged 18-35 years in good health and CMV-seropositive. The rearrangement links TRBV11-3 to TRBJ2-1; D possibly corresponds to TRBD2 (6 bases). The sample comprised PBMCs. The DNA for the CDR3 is TGTGCCAGCAGCAGGGCGGGGACCGCATCCTACAATGAGCAGTTCTTC. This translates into CASSRAGTASYNEQFF.